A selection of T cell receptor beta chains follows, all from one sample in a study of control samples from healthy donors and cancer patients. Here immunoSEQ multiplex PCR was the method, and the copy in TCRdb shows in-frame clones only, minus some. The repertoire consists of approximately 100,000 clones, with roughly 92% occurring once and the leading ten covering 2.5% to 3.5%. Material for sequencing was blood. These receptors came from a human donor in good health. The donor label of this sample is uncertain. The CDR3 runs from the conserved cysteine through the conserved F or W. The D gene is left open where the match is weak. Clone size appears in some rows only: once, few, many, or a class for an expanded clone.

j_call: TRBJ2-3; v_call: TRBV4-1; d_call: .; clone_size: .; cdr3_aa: CASSRRVAPSTDTQYF; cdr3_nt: TGCGCCAGCAGCCGCAGGGTGGCACCTAGCACAGATACGCAGTATTTT
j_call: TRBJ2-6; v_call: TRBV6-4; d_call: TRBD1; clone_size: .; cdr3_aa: CASSRQGAYSGANVLTF; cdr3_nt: TGTGCCAGCAGTCGACAGGGGGCCTACTCTGGGGCCAACGTCCTGACTTTC
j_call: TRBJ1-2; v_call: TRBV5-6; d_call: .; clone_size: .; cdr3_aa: CASSLLTQPSYGYTF; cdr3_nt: TGTGCCAGCAGCTTGTTGACACAACCATCCTATGGCTACACCTTC
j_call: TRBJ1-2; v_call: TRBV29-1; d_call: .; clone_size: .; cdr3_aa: CSVVGLGYGYTF; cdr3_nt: TGCAGCGTTGTAGGGTTGGGCTATGGCTACACCTTC
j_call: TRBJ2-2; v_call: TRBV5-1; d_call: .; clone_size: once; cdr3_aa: CASSFGETGELFF; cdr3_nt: TGCGCCAGCAGCTTTGGGGAAACCGGGGAGCTGTTTTTT
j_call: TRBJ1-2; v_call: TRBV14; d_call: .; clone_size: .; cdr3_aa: CASSQVGSPIYGYTF; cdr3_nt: TGTGCCAGCAGCCAAGTTGGGTCCCCTATTTATGGCTACACCTTC
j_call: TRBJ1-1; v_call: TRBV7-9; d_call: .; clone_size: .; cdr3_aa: CASSYAWAGTEAFF; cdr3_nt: TGTGCCAGCAGCTATGCTTGGGCGGGCACTGAAGCTTTCTTT
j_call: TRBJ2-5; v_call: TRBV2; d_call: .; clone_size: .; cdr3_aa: CASSEELQGGETQYF; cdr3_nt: TGTGCCAGCAGTGAAGAGTTACAGGGGGGGGAGACCCAGTACTTC
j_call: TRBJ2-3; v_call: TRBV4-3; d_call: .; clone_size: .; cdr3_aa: CASSQDTQYF; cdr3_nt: TGCGCCAGCAGCCAAGATACGCAGTATTTT
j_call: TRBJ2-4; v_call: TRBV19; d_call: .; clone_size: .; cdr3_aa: CASSINKKDIQYF; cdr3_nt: TGTGCCAGTAGTATTAATAAGAAGGACATTCAGTACTTC
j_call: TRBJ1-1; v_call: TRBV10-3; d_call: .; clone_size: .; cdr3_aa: CAISGSGILTEAFF; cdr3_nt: TGTGCCATCAGTGGCTCGGGAATCCTCACTGAAGCTTTCTTT
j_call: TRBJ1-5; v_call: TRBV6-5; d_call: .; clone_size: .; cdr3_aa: CASTIGGNQPQHF; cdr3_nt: TGTGCCAGCACCATCGGGGGCAATCAGCCCCAGCATTTT
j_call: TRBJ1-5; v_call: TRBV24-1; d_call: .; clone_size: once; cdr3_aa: CATSDLDSNQPQHF; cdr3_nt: TGTGCCACCAGTGATTTAGATAGCAATCAGCCCCAGCATTTT
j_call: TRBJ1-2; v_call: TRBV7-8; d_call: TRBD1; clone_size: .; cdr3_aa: CASSPAMGQQLHGYTF; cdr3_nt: TGTGCCAGCAGCCCAGCGATGGGACAGCAATTACATGGCTACACCTTC
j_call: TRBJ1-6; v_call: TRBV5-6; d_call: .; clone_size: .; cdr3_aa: CASSQASFSSYNSPLHF; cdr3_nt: TGTGCCAGCAGTCAGGCCAGTTTTAGCTCCTATAATTCACCCCTCCACTTT
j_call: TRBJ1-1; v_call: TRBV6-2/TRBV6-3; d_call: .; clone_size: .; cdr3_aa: CASSRGNTEAFF; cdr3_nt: TGTGCCAGCAGCAGGGGGAACACTGAAGCTTTCTTT
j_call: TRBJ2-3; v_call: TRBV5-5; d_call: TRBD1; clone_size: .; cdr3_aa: CASSLTGTGGTDTQYF; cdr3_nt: TGTGCCAGCAGCCTGACCGGGACAGGAGGCACAGATACGCAGTATTTT
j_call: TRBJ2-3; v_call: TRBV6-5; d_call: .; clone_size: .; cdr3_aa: CASSFRRLGADTQYF; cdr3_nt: TGTGCCAGCAGTTTCCGACGCCTCGGGGCAGATACGCAGTATTTT
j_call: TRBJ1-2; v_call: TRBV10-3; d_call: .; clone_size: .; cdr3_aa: CASEPIGGLGYTF; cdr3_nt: TGTGCCTCCGAACCCATTGGGGGGCTCGGCTACACCTTC
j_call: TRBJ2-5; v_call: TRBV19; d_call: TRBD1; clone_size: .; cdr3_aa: CASSDNRGETQYF; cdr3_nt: TGTGCCAGTAGTGATAACAGGGGGGAGACCCAGTACTTC
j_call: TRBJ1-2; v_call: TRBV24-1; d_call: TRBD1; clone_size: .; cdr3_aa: CATSDSRGGANYGYTF; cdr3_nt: TGTGCCACCAGTGATTCCAGGGGGGGAGCTAACTATGGCTACACCTTC
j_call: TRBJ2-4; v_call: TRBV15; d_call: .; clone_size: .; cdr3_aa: CATSRGREGGKNIQYF; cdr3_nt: TGTGCCACCAGCAGAGGCAGGGAAGGTGGCAAAAACATTCAGTACTTC
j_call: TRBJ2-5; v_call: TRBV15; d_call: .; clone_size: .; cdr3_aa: CATSRDPQAQETQYF; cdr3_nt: TGTGCCACCAGCAGAGATCCCCAGGCCCAAGAGACCCAGTACTTC
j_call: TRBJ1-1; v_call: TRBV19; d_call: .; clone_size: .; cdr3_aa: CASSSFGNTEAFF; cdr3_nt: TGTGCCAGTAGTTCGTTCGGGAACACTGAAGCTTTCTTT
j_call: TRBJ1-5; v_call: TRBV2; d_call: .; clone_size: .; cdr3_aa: CASSDGQVNQPQHF; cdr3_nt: TGTGCCAGCAGTGACGGTCAGGTCAATCAGCCCCAGCATTTT
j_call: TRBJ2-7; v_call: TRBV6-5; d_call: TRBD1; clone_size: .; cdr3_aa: CASSPTGLREQYF; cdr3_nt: TGTGCCAGCTCTCCGACAGGGTTGAGGGAGCAGTACTTC